Presented here are 21 T cell receptor beta chains from one specimen sequenced in a study of response to subunit inactivated influenza vaccine. MiXCR was run by TCRdb on the RT-PCR reads, yielding one entry per CDR3 protein. Here the sample spans around 600,000 distinct CDR3 sequences, approximately 10% being singletons. This same sample was also part of a study on T cells expressing NK-cell markers. As that study records: Making the TCR beta cDNA relied on 5'RACE template switching with UMIs.

Sequencing used PBMCs from blood, obtained on the day of vaccination. The receptors were sampled from a man between 45 and 60 years old who received an inactivated influenza vaccine.

The DNA of the CDR3 is TGTGCCATCACGGGGAAAGTCGGGGAGCGGGCAGATACGCAGTATTTT. This sequence encodes CAITGKVGERADTQYF. This chain uses TRBV10-3 with TRBJ2-3; TRBD2 might be the D (6 bases). CDR1 is ENHRY and CDR2 is SYGVKD in the germline V gene. Trimming took 7 bases from V and 4 from J, leaving 21 bases between them. CDR3 length: 16 amino acids.

The chain employs TRBV12-3 or TRBV12-4 and TRBJ2-3, with TRBD2 matching over 8 bases. The length of the CDR3 is 14 residues. V shed 7 bases, J shed 0 bases, and the junction held 3 bases outside the gene matches. For the CDR3, the DNA is TGTGCCAGCATCATAGCGGGAAGCACAGATACGCAGTATTTT. Its translation: CASIIAGSTDTQYF.

This clonotype was detected a few times. The DNA for the CDR3 is TGTGCCAGCTGCGGGACTAGCGGCTCCTACGAGCAGTACTTC. It specifies CASCGTSGSYEQYF. This chain uses TRBV3-1 with TRBJ2-7; 11 bases line up with TRBD2. Germline trimming cut 8 bases from V and 0 bases from J; bases unmatched to any gene: 3. CDR1 is LGHDT, CDR2 YNNKEL, per germline (reference sequence). The CDR3 covers 14 residues.

This clonotype came up a few times. The chain employs TRBV7-2 and TRBJ2-1; TRBD1 matches 7 bases. Germline V gene data show CDR1 as SGHTA and CDR2 as FQGNSA. The CDR3 length is 16 residues. V lost 2 bases and J lost 0; bases outside the gene matches: 4. The CDR3: CASSLLRDSSYNEQFF. The CDR3 DNA reads as TGTGCCAGCAGCTTACTCAGGGACAGCTCCTACAATGAGCAGTTCTTC.

This clonotype was observed at least ten times. The chain employs TRBV10-3 and TRBJ2-7; 11 bases line up with TRBD1. Unmatched junction bases numbered 4, after V lost 6 bases and J lost 3 bases. Germline assignment: CDR1 ENHRY and CDR2 SYGVKD. The CDR3 covers 14 residues. The CDR3 DNA is TGTGCCATCAGCGCCGGGACAGGGGGCTACGAGCAGTACTTC. This sequence encodes CAISAGTGGYEQYF.

This clonotype turned up a few times. The chain is built from TRBV20-1 and TRBJ2-3, with 8 positions matching TRBD2. The germline gives CDR1 DFQATT, CDR2 SNEGSKA (reference sequence). This CDR3 region has 18 residues. Losses at the gene ends were 7 bases for V and 3 bases for J; bases not matched to a gene: 21. The CDR3 region has the DNA TGCAGTGGACTCCAGCGGGGCGGGGGGCCGAGAGTGACAGATACGCAGTATTTT. It codes for CSGLQRGGGPRVTDTQYF.

This clonotype was found a few times. J is TRBJ2-1 and V is TRBV7-9; no reliable D call. With 6 bases removed from V and 7 bases from J, the gap between germline ends came to 10 bases. CDR3 length: 12 amino acids. Germline CDR1 reads SEHNR; CDR2 reads FQNEAQ (reference sequence). CDR3 sequence (DNA): TGTGCCAGCAGACTTATGGGGAATGAGCAGTTCTTC. Its protein product is CASRLMGNEQFF.

The chain employs TRBV20-1 and TRBJ2-1; D possibly corresponds to TRBD2 (6 bases). V was pared by 0 bases and J by 1 base, with 13 bases between. Looked up from germline, CDR1 is DFQATT and CDR2 is SNEGSKA (reference sequence). The CDR3 is made up of 16 amino acids. The CDR3 protein is CSARDVSGESYNEQFF. DNA of the CDR3: TGCAGTGCTAGAGATGTTTCGGGGGAATCCTACAATGAGCAGTTCTTC.

The rearrangement joins TRBV29-1 to TRBJ2-2, with 9 bases matching TRBD1. The V and J ends lost 4 bases and 4 bases, in that order; junction bases with no gene match: 4. Germline CDR1 is SQVTM and CDR2 is ANQGSEA. CDR3 length: 14 amino acids. The chain's CDR3 is CSVGTGVGTGELFF. CDR3 DNA sequence: TGCAGCGTTGGGACAGGGGTTGGCACCGGGGAGCTGTTTTTT.

The rearrangement links TRBV21-1 to TRBJ2-7; the table calls TRBD2, which could not be checked here. TRBV21-1 is a pseudogene. The length of the CDR3 is 14 residues. The CDR3 nucleotides read TGTGCCAGCAGCATGGGGCTAGCGGGCTACGAGCAGTACTTC. Residues: CASSMGLAGYEQYF.

The chain has TRBV15 and TRBJ2-5; D not resolved. Trimming stripped 5 bases from V and 5 bases from J, with 15 bases between. The germline CDR1 and CDR2 sequences are LNHNV and YYDKDF (reference sequence). The CDR3 spans 14 residues. The CDR3 loop is CATSGRSSRETQYF. The CDR3 bases are TGTGCCACCAGCGGTAGGTCTTCCCGGGAGACCCAGTACTTC.

Notes on this clonotype: A single base separates this from a much larger clone, so it may be a read error. V and J are TRBV6-4 and TRBJ2-2; no reliable D call. The CDR3 has 12 residues. CDR1 is MRHNA and CDR2 is SNTAGT in the germline V gene. CDR3 in DNA: TGTGCCGGCAGTGAGGACACCGGGGAGCTGTTTTTT. Encoded protein: CAGSEDTGELFF.

The gene calls are TRBV27 and TRBJ2-7; TRBD2 aligns across 12 bases. The CDR3 contains 17 residues. V dropped 3 bases and J dropped 4; count of bases not matched to a gene: 10. Per the germline V gene, CDR1 is MNHEY and CDR2 is SMNVEV (reference sequence). CDR3 loop: CASSFASGRGYGYEQYF. Here the CDR3 DNA reads TGTGCCAGCAGTTTTGCTAGCGGGAGGGGATACGGGTACGAGCAGTACTTC.

The rearrangement links TRBV15 to TRBJ1-6; TRBD1 aligns across 10 bases. Germline CDR1 and CDR2: LNHNV and YYDKDF (reference sequence). The CDR3 spans 15 residues. J was trimmed by 7 bases and V by 3 bases; bases with no gene match: 3. CDR3: CATSRRTGGNSPLHF. The CDR3 nucleotides are TGTGCCACCAGCAGGAGGACAGGGGGAAATTCACCCCTCCACTTT.

Only a few counts were recorded for this clonotype. The chain couples TRBV10-3 to TRBJ2-7; 9 bases align to TRBD1. CDR1 ENHRY and CDR2 SYGVKD come from the germline V gene. The CDR3 has 12 residues. The V and J ends lost 5 bases and 6 bases, in that order; junction bases with no gene match: 2. CDR3 amino acids: CAISRTGAEQYF. The CDR3 bases are TGTGCCATCAGTAGGACAGGGGCCGAGCAGTACTTC.

Ten or more counts support this clonotype. This chain uses TRBV29-1 with TRBJ2-1, with unresolved D. This CDR3 contains 10 residues. The germline V and J ends were trimmed by 8 bases and 5 bases, with 7 bases remaining between them. The germline V gene encodes CDR1 SQVTM and CDR2 ANQGSEA. CDR3 nucleotides: TGCAGCTACTACCACAATGAGCAGTTCTTC. This codes for CSYYHNEQFF.

This chain joins TRBV6-1 and TRBJ2-7; 7 nucleotides match TRBD1. CDR3 length: 15 residues. The V gene's germline CDR1 is MNHNS and CDR2 SASEGT. J was trimmed by 3 bases and V by 6 bases; bases with no gene match: 11. CDR3 amino acids: CASRPQGQPYYEQYF. The CDR3 coding sequence is TGTGCCAGCAGGCCCCAGGGACAGCCTTACTACGAGCAGTACTTC.

This clonotype was seen a handful of times. The rearrangement joins TRBV6-5 to TRBJ2-5; D is unclear. The CDR3 contains 13 residues. Germline loops: CDR1 MNHEY, CDR2 SVGAGI. Trimming removed 0 bases at V and 5 bases at J, with 7 bases between. The CDR3 sequence: CASSYSLSETQYF. The CDR3 region has the DNA TGTGCCAGCAGTTACTCGCTGTCGGAGACCCAGTACTTC.

This clonotype was picked up a small number of times. The rearrangement uses TRBV12-3 or TRBV12-4 and TRBJ2-1; 9 nucleotides agree with TRBD2. The CDR3 extends over 15 amino acids. J was trimmed by 9 bases and V by 4 bases; bases with no gene match: 10. The CDR3, as DNA: TGTGCCAGCAGTTCCATTCGCGGGGGGGCGGGTGAGCAGTTCTTC. The encoded protein is CASSSIRGGAGEQFF.

V and J are TRBV19 and TRBJ1-1; D unresolved. The CDR3 has 14 amino acids. Trimming took off 2 bases at V and 9 bases at J, with 16 bases between the two ends. Germline assignment: CDR1 LNHDA and CDR2 SQIVND (reference sequence). CDR3 in amino acids: CASSILPRESKAFF. The CDR3 region has the DNA TGTGCCAGTAGTATACTTCCACGGGAGAGTAAAGCTTTCTTT.

This clonotype turned up a few times. The chain employs TRBV28 and TRBJ2-1; 9 nucleotides match TRBD2. From germline, CDR1 is MDHEN and CDR2 SYDVKM. Trimming cost V 6 bases and J 6 bases; bases outside gene matches: 12. The length of the CDR3 is 16 residues. As DNA, the CDR3 is TGTGCCAGCAGCACTATTAGCGGGAGTAGGCGCAATGAGCAGTTCTTC. Translated, it gives CASSTISGSRRNEQFF. Full variable domain (rest looked up from reference TRBV28 and TRBJ2-1): DVKVTQSSRYLVKRTGEKVFLECVQDMDHENMFWYRQDPGLGLRLIYFSYDVKMKEKGDIPEGYSVSREKKERFSLILESASTNQTSMYLCASSTISGSRRNEQFFGPGTRLTVL.